The sequence of this T cell receptor beta chain was determined in a study of blood T cell repertoires in COVID-19. Study as a whole: Sites across the United States, Italy and Spain contributed samples from acute and convalescent COVID-19. The cDNA or gDNA used as material had been derived from T cells, B-cell-depleted T cells, or PBMCs.

With 5 bases removed from V and 2 bases from J, the gap between germline ends came to 15 bases. The CDR3 covers 15 residues. Germline V gene lookup returns CDR1 SGHTA and CDR2 FQGTGA. Grouping used clinical history reported by participants in a survey and questionnaire. Libraries were prepared by immunoSEQ multiplex PCR; TCRdb keeps only in-frame clonotypes and omits some of them. The table has a few hundred thousand clones, around 85% seen once; the top ten hold about 17%. The chain links TRBV7-3 to TRBJ1-1; D is possibly TRBD1 (5 bases). Sequenced input: PBMCs or T cells enriched from blood (not recorded which). This clonotype was sampled from a middle-aged man who had recovered from COVID-19. The DNA of the CDR3 is TGTGCCAGCAGCGTGGGGACTGTTGTTAACACTGAAGCTTTCTTT. This gives the protein CASSVGTVVNTEAFF.